This T cell receptor beta chain was obtained from a study of cytomegalovirus exposure and HLA in healthy donors. On the study more broadly: The study placed less than 90% of its 398 genotyped donors in the Caucasian-associated ancestry cluster.

About this clone: Its antigen is unidentified.

Each donor's status was that of a healthy bone marrow donor. Study observations and caveats: Reported performance of the classifier showed diagnosis of cytomegalovirus status with high specificity and sensitivity.

Amplification used 60 Vbeta primers and 13 Jbeta primers. TCRdb's copy holds only in-frame clones and misses some; the assay was immunoSEQ multiplex PCR. Altogether about 130,000 clones are present, 60% to 85% being singletons, with the ten largest covering over 1%. With 4 bases removed from V and 5 bases from J, the gap between germline ends came to 18 bases. This CDR3 spans 15 amino acids. CDR1 and CDR2 (germline): SGDLS, YYNGEE. The chain has TRBV9 and TRBJ2-5; D may be TRBD1 (6 bases). This clonotype was sampled from a human donor in good health. The sample comprised PBMCs. The CDR3 DNA reads as TGTGCCAGCAGCACCCAAAGGGGGATAGGGGAGACCCAGTACTTC. It codes for CASSTQRGIGETQYF.